This TCR beta chain was captured in a study of cytomegalovirus exposure and HLA in healthy donors. Notes on this clone: What it binds is not known.

Study observations and caveats: The investigators catalogued 150 to 200 TCR beta chains as cytomegalovirus-associated.

From germline, CDR1 is MRHNA and CDR2 SNTAGT. Trimming removed 5 bases from V and 4 bases from J; junction bases left unmatched: 7. The CDR3 sequence is 16 residues long. TCRdb's table, derived via immunoSEQ multiplex PCR, lists solely in-frame clones and lacks some. The sample yields some 150,000 clones, about 87% seen once. The chain recombines TRBV6-4 with TRBJ2-2, with TRBD1 identical over 10 bases. The source material was PBMCs. This clonotype originated in a woman under 40 in good health and CMV-seropositive. This chain's CDR3 is CASSTLGQGVTGELFF. DNA for the CDR3: TGTGCCAGCAGTACCCTCGGACAGGGGGTCACCGGGGAGCTGTTTTTT.